This T cell receptor (beta chain) was identified during a study of cytomegalovirus exposure and HLA in healthy donors. Findings and limits, study-wide: HLA-A and HLA-B allele assignments for most subjects were reportedly predicted accurately using TCR beta sequences. A later analysis associated 16,951 TCR beta sequences with HLA alleles at a 0.05 false discovery rate. In vitro work confirmed that a few CMV-associated chains recognize CMV antigens. The authors listed approximately 150 TCR beta chains as cytomegalovirus-associated.

This clone appeared once. Its antigen is not identified. PCR involved 60 Vbeta and 13 Jbeta primers. The assay was immunoSEQ multiplex PCR, and TCRdb's table has in-frame clones only and misses some. The data show around 150,000 clones, 65% to 85% seen once. Germline V gene sequence: CDR1 KGHSH, CDR2 LQKENI. Between the trimmed V and J ends, which lost 4 bases and 4 bases, there was a span of 14 bases. The CDR3 runs 15 residues. The sample consisted of PBMCs. The source is a woman aged 40-49 years in good health and CMV-seropositive. The genes are TRBV18 and TRBJ1-5; a weak D match, TRBD1 (5 bases). Here the CDR3 DNA reads TGTGCCAGCTCACGGGGAGACAGCGGGAATCAGCCCCAGCATTTT. This translates into CASSRGDSGNQPQHF. Full variable domain (remainder filled in from reference TRBV18 and TRBJ1-5): NAGVMQNPRHLVRRRGQEARLRCSPMKGHSHVYWYRQLPEEGLKFMVYLQKENIIDESGMPKERFSAEFPKEGPSILRIQQVVRGDSAAYFCASSRGDSGNQPQHFGDGTRLSIL.